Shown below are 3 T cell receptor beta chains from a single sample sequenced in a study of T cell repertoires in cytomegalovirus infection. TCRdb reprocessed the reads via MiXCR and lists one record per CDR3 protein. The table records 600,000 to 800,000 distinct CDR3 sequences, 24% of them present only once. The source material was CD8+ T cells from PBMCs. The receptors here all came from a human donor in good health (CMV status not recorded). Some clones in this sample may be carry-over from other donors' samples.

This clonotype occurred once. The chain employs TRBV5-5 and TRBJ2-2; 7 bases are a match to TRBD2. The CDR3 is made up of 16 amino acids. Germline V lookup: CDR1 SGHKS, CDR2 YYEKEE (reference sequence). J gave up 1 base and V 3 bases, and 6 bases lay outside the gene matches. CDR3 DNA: TGTGCCAGCAGCTCTCTGGGAGGGAGGAACACCGGGGAGCTGTTTTTT. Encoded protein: CASSSLGGRNTGELFF. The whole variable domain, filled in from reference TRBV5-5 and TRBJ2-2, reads DAGVTQSPTHLIKTRGQQVTLRCSPISGHKSVSWYQQVLGQGPQFIFQYYEKEERGRGNFPDRFSARQFPNYSSELNVNALLLGDSALYLCASSSLGGRNTGELFFGEGSRLTVL.

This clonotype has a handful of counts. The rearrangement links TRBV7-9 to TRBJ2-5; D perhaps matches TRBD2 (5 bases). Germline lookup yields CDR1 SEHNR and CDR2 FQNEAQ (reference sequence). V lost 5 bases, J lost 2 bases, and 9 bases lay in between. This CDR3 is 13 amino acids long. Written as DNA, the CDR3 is TGTGCCAGCAGCCCCCAGCGGCAAGAGACCCAGTACTTC. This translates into CASSPQRQETQYF.

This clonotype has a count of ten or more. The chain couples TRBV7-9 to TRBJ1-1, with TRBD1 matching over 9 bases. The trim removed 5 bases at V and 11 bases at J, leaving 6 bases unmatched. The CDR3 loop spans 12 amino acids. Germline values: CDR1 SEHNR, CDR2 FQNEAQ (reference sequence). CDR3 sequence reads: CASSPPGTGAFF. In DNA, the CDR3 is TGTGCCAGCAGCCCTCCCGGGACAGGGGCTTTCTTT.